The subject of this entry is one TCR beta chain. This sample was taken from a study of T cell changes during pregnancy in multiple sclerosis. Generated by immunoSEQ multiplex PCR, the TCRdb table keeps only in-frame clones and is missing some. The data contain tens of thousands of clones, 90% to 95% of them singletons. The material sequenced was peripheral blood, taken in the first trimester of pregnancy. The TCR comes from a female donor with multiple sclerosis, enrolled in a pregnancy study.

The CDR3 DNA reads as TGTGCCAGCAGTTACTCAGGGACTGCTGAAGCTTTCTTT. This translates into CASSYSGTAEAFF. The chain combines TRBV6-6 with TRBJ1-1, with D possibly matching TRBD1 (5 bases). The CDR3 spans 13 residues. The V end lost 0 bases, the J end lost 6 bases, and 8 bases lay between the germline ends. Germline CDR1 MNHNY, CDR2 SVGAGI (reference sequence).